This entry lists 2 T cell receptor beta chains sequenced from one sample in a study of T-cell reconstitution after alpha-beta-depleted transplantation in children. TCRbeta library construction was performed incorporating unique molecular identifiers. From the PCR reads, TCRdb called clonotypes with MiXCR, one entry per CDR3 protein. In the table there are 400,000 to 450,000 distinct CDR3 sequences, roughly two fifths of which are singletons. This specimen was PBMCs, taken before TCRalphabeta/CD19-depleted stem cell transplant. Receptors originate from a girl aged 2-15 years with aplastic anemia, due to receive a stem cell transplant.

This rearrangement joins TRBV5-5 to TRBJ1-5; D perhaps matches TRBD1 (5 bases). V was cut by 2 bases and J by 2 bases, with 11 bases left in between. In germline, CDR1 is SGHKS, CDR2 YYEKEE (reference sequence). The CDR3 covers 15 residues. Written as DNA, the CDR3 is TGTGCCAGCAGCTTAGAGGGGTCCCGCAATCAGCCCCAGCATTTT. Translation gives CASSLEGSRNQPQHF. Based on the CDR3 plus reference TRBV5-5 and TRBJ1-5, the full variable domain is DAGVTQSPTHLIKTRGQQVTLRCSPISGHKSVSWYQQVLGQGPQFIFQYYEKEERGRGNFPDRFSARQFPNYSSELNVNALLLGDSALYLCASSLEGSRNQPQHFGDGTRLSIL.

There are many counts of this clonotype. The rearrangement joins TRBV12-3 or TRBV12-4 to TRBJ2-4, with D perhaps being TRBD1 or TRBD2 (5 bases each). This CDR3 region has 16 residues. V dropped 6 bases and J dropped 6 bases, with 21 bases sitting between them. DNA of the CDR3: TGTGCCAGCAGCACGATCCGGGGCAGCGGCCTAAACATTCAGTACTTC. As protein: CASSTIRGSGLNIQYF.